A selection of T cell receptor beta chains follows, all from one sample in a study of radiation and T cells in renal cell carcinoma. Data came from immunoSEQ multiplex PCR; TCRdb stores just in-frame clones and leaves some out. The top ten hold 15% to 20% of the sample, which has about 150,000 clones, around 88% seen once. Sequences were derived from blood, sampled from a patient whose treatment included radiotherapy and nephrectomy. The source is a woman aged 45 to 65 with renal cell carcinoma. Each CDR3 is given with its conserved first and last residue. Fields, in order: J gene, V gene, CDR3 protein.

j_call: TRBJ2-7; v_call: TRBV19; cdr3_aa: CASSIGLDYEQYF
j_call: TRBJ1-5; v_call: TRBV19; cdr3_aa: CASTRGGAFNQPQHF
j_call: TRBJ1-1; v_call: TRBV2; cdr3_aa: CASSGWTEAFF
j_call: TRBJ2-7; v_call: TRBV7-8; cdr3_aa: CASSRGQGTYEQYF
j_call: TRBJ2-1; v_call: TRBV9; cdr3_aa: CASSVTPSSYNEQFF
j_call: TRBJ2-7; v_call: TRBV9; cdr3_aa: CASSVGIAEALGEQYF
j_call: TRBJ2-5; v_call: TRBV7-3; cdr3_aa: CASSFGLAGSQTQYF
j_call: TRBJ1-5; v_call: TRBV6-6; cdr3_aa: CASSYGQQDQPQHF
j_call: TRBJ1-5; v_call: TRBV6-1; cdr3_aa: CASHSGTVKNQPQHF
j_call: TRBJ2-3; v_call: TRBV15; cdr3_aa: CATSKPSRGAIAGLTDTQYF
j_call: TRBJ1-4; v_call: TRBV28; cdr3_aa: CASSSWEAAANEKLFF
j_call: TRBJ1-2; v_call: TRBV7-9; cdr3_aa: CASSLGDSPYGYTF
j_call: TRBJ1-2; v_call: TRBV7-8; cdr3_aa: CASSLGFGQGYGYTF
j_call: TRBJ1-2; v_call: TRBV6-6; cdr3_aa: CASTTSGTGANYGYTF
j_call: TRBJ1-3; v_call: TRBV7-2; cdr3_aa: CASSQDRGRNTIYF
j_call: TRBJ2-7; v_call: TRBV18; cdr3_aa: CASSPTGATYEQYF
j_call: TRBJ2-2; v_call: TRBV7-2; cdr3_aa: CASSLVGGQVTGELFF
j_call: TRBJ2-5; v_call: TRBV19; cdr3_aa: CASSIWGVGTQYF
j_call: TRBJ2-7; v_call: TRBV28; cdr3_aa: CASSFIGRVQYF
j_call: TRBJ1-4; v_call: TRBV6-5; cdr3_aa: CASTDRGGEKLFF
j_call: TRBJ2-5; v_call: TRBV7-8; cdr3_aa: CASSLGQPTWEETQYF
j_call: TRBJ2-3; v_call: TRBV7-3; cdr3_aa: CASSLDRRVGADTQYF
j_call: TRBJ1-1; v_call: TRBV28; cdr3_aa: CASSLLSRGLNTEAFF
j_call: TRBJ1-2; v_call: TRBV15; cdr3_aa: CATSRDVYGYTF
j_call: TRBJ2-7; v_call: TRBV9; cdr3_aa: CASSDWGTGSLEQYF
j_call: TRBJ1-6; v_call: TRBV9; cdr3_aa: CASGGTDKSPLHF
j_call: TRBJ2-2; v_call: TRBV9; cdr3_aa: CASSPRLAGVANTGELFF
j_call: TRBJ1-4; v_call: TRBV19; cdr3_aa: CASRGQGSTNEKLFF
j_call: TRBJ1-1; v_call: TRBV29-1; cdr3_aa: CSVEEANTEAFF
j_call: TRBJ2-7; v_call: TRBV7-8; cdr3_aa: CASNTGGRTNYEQYF
j_call: TRBJ2-7; v_call: TRBV27; cdr3_aa: CAPTSEREDEQYF
j_call: TRBJ2-5; v_call: TRBV5-1; cdr3_aa: CASSLAPGGEETQYF
j_call: TRBJ1-2; v_call: TRBV10-2; cdr3_aa: CASSDSGYGYTF
j_call: TRBJ2-5; v_call: TRBV28; cdr3_aa: CASSFGREGGAQYF
j_call: TRBJ2-1; v_call: TRBV7-2; cdr3_aa: CASSFRGTYNEQFF
j_call: TRBJ1-1; v_call: TRBV18; cdr3_aa: CASSPGQTNTEAFF
j_call: TRBJ1-1; v_call: TRBV2; cdr3_aa: CASITRENTEAFF
j_call: TRBJ1-2; v_call: TRBV28; cdr3_aa: CASSAPSRSGEGYTF
j_call: TRBJ2-3; v_call: TRBV6-5; cdr3_aa: CASRGVTQYF
j_call: TRBJ2-5; v_call: TRBV6-6; cdr3_aa: CASIEPAGGRETQYF
j_call: TRBJ1-1; v_call: TRBV20-1; cdr3_aa: CSAYTTEAFF
j_call: TRBJ1-1; v_call: TRBV5-1; cdr3_aa: CASSIDSNTEAFF
j_call: TRBJ2-1; v_call: TRBV11-2; cdr3_aa: CASSLDLGLAGYNEQFF
j_call: TRBJ2-4; v_call: TRBV7-2; cdr3_aa: CASSLHGIQYF